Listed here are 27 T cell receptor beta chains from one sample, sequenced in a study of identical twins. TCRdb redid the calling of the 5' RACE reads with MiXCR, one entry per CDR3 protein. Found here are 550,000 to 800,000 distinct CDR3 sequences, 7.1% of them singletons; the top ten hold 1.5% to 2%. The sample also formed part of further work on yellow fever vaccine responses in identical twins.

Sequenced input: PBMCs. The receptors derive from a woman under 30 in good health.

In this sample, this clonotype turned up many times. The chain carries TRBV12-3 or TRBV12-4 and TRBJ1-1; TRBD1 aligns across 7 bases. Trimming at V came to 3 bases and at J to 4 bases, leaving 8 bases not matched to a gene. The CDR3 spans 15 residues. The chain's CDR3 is CASSLAGTATTEAFF. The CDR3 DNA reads TGTGCCAGCAGTTTGGCTGGGACAGCGACCACTGAAGCTTTCTTT.

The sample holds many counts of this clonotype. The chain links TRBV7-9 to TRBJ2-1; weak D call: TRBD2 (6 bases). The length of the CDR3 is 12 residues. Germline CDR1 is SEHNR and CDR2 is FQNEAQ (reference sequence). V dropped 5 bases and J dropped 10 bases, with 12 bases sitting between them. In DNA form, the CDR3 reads TGTGCCAGCAGCGACGCGGGAATAGAGCAGTTCTTC. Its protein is CASSDAGIEQFF.

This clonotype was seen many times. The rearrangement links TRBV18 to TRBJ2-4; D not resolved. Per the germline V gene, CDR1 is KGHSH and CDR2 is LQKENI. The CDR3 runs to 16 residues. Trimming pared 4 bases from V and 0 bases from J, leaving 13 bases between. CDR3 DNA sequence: TGTGCCAGCTCACGAGCGAGGAACTTAGCCAAAAACATTCAGTACTTC. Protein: CASSRARNLAKNIQYF.

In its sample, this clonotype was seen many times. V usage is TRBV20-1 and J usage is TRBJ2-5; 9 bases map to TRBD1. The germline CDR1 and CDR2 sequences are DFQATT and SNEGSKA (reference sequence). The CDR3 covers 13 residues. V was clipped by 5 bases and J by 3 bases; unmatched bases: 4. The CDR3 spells CSAFDRGEETQYF. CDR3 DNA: TGCAGTGCTTTTGACAGGGGGGAAGAGACCCAGTACTTC.

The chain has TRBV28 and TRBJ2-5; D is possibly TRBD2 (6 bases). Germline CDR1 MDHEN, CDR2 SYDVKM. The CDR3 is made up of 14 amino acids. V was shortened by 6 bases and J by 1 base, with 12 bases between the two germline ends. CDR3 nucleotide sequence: TGTGCCAGCAGCCCCCGACTAGGCCAAGAGACCCAGTACTTC. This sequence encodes CASSPRLGQETQYF.

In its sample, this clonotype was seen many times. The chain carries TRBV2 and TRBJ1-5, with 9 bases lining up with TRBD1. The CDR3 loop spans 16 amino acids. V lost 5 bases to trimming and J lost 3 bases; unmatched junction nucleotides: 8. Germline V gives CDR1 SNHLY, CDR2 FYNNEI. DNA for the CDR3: TGTGCCAGCAGTACGACAGGGGGTATAGTCAATCAGCCCCAGCATTTT. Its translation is CASSTTGGIVNQPQHF.

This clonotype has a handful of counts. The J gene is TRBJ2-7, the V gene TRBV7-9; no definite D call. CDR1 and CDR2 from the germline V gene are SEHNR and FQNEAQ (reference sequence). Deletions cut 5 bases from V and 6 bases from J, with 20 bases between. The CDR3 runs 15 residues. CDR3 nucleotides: TGTGCCAGCAGCCCAGACTTCTCCTTACAATCCGAGCAGTACTTC. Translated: CASSPDFSLQSEQYF.

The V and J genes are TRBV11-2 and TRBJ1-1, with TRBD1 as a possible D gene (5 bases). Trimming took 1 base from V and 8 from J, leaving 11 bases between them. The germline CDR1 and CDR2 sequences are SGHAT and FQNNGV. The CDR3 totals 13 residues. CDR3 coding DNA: TGTGCCAGCAGCTTAGGCTCGGGGGTCGAAGCTTTCTTT. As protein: CASSLGSGVEAFF.

This chain's CDR3 is CASSQEGWGDTQYF. For the CDR3, the DNA is TGCGCCAGCAGCCAAGAAGGGTGGGGGGATACGCAGTATTTT. V and J are TRBV4-1 and TRBJ2-3; D is perhaps TRBD1 or TRBD2 (5 bases each). From germline, CDR1 is MGHRA and CDR2 YSYEKL. This CDR3 contains 14 residues. V lost 0 bases and J 6 bases, leaving 10 bases between the germline ends.

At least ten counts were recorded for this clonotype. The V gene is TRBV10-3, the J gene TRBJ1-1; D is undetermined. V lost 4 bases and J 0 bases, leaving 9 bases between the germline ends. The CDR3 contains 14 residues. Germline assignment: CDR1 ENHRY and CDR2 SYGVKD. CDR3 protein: CAISASQLNTEAFF. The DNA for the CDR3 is TGTGCCATCAGTGCAAGCCAGTTGAACACTGAAGCTTTCTTT.

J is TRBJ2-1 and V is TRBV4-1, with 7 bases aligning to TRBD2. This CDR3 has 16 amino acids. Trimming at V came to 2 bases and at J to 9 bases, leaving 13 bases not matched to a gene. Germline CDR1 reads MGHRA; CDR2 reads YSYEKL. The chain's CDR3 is CASSQTTTSLRGEQFF. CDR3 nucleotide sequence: TGCGCCAGCAGCCAAACTACGACTAGCCTCCGGGGTGAGCAGTTCTTC.

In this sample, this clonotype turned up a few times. The CDR3 sequence: CSARYGETQYF. The CDR3 nucleotides are TGCAGTGCTAGGTACGGAGAGACCCAGTACTTC. The chain carries TRBV20-1 and TRBJ2-5, with D uncertain. CDR1 is DFQATT and CDR2 is SNEGSKA in the germline V gene (reference sequence). The CDR3 runs 11 residues. Trimming took 3 bases from V and 4 from J, leaving 6 bases between them.

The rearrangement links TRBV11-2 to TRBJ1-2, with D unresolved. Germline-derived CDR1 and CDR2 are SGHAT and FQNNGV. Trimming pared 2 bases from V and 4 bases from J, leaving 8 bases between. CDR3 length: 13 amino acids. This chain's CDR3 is CASSLYISYGYTF. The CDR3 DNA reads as TGTGCCAGCAGCTTATACATCTCCTATGGCTACACCTTC.

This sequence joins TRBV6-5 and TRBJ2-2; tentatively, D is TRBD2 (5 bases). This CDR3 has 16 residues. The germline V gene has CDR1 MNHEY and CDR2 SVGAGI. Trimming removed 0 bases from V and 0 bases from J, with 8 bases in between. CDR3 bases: TGTGCCAGCAGTTACTCGAGCGGCTCGAACACCGGGGAGCTGTTTTTT. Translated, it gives CASSYSSGSNTGELFF.

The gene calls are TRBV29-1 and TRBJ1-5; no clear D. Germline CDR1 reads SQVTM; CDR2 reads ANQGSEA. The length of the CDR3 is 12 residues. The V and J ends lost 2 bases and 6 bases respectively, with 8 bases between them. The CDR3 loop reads CSVEPGSQPQHF. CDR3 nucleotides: TGCAGCGTTGAACCAGGAAGTCAGCCCCAGCATTTT.

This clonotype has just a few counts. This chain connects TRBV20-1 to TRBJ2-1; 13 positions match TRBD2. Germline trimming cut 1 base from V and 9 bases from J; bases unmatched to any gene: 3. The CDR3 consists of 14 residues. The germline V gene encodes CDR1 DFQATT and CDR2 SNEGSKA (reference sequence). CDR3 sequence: CSARVRTSGGEQFF. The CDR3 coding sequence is TGCAGTGCTAGAGTCCGGACTAGCGGGGGTGAGCAGTTCTTC.

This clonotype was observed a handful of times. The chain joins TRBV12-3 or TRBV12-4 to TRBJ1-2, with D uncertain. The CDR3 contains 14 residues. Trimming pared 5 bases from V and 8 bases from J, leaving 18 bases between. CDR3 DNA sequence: TGTGCCAGCAGTCTAACCGGGAGAGAAGGGGGCTACACCTTC. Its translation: CASSLTGREGGYTF.

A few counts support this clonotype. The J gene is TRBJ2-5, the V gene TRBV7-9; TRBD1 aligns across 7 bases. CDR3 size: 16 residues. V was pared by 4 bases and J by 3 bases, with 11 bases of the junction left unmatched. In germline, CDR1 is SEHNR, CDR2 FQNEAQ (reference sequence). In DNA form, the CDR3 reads TGTGCCAGCAGCTCCGGACAGGTCGGTGGAGAAGAGACCCAGTACTTC. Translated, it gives CASSSGQVGGEETQYF.

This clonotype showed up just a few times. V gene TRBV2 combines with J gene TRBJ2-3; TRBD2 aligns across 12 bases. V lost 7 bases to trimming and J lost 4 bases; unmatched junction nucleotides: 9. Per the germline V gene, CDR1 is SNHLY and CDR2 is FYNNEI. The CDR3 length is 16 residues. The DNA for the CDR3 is TGTGCCAGCACGCGACTAGCGGGAGTGTATTCAGATACGCAGTATTTT. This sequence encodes CASTRLAGVYSDTQYF.

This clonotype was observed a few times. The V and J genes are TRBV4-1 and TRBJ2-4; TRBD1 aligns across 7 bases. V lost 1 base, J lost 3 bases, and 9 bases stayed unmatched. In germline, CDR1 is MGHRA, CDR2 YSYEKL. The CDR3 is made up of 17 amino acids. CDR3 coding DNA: TGCGCCAGCAGCCAAGTACATACCGGGACAGTCAAAAACATTCAGTACTTC. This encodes CASSQVHTGTVKNIQYF.

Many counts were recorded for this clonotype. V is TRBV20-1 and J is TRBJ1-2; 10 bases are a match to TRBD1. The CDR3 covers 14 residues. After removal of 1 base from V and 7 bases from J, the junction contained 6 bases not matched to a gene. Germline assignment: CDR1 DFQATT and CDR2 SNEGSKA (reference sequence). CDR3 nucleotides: TGCAGTGCTAGAGCACGACAGGGGGCGGGTGGCTACACCTTC. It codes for CSARARQGAGGYTF.

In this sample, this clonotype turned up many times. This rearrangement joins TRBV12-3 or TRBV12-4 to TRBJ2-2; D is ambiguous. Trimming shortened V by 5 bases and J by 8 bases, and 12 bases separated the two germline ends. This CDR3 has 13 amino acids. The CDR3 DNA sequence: TGTGCCAGCAGTACCGAAGGGTGGGGGGAGCTGTTTTTT. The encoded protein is CASSTEGWGELFF.

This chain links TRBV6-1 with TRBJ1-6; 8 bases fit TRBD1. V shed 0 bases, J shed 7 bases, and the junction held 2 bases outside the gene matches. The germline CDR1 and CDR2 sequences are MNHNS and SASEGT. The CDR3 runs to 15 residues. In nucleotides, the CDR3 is TGTGCCAGCAGTGAAGCGCGGGACAGGAATTCACCCCTCCACTTT. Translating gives CASSEARDRNSPLHF.

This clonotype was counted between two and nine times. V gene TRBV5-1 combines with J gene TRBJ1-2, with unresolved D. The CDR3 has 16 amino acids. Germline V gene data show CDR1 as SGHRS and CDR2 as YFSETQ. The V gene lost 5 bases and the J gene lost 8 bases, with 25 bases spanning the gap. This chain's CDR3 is CASRKDPAGGSGGYTF. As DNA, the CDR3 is TGCGCCAGCAGAAAGGACCCTGCTGGAGGGTCGGGAGGCTACACCTTC. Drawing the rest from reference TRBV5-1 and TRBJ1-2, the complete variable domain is KAGVTQTPRYLIKTRGQQVTLSCSPISGHRSVSWYQQTPGQGLQFLFEYFSETQRNKGNFPGRFSGRQFSNSRSEMNVSTLELGDSALYLCASRKDPAGGSGGYTFGSGTRLTVV.

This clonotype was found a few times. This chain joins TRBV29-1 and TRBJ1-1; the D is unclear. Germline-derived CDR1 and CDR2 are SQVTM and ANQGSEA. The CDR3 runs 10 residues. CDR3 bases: TGCAGGGCTGAAGGGACTGAAGCTTTCTTT. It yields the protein CRAEGTEAFF. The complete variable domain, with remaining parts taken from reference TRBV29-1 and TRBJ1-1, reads SAVISQKPSRDICQRGTSLTIQCQVDSQVTMMFWYRQQPGQSLTLIATANQGSEATYESGFVIDKFPISRPNLTFSTLTVSNMSPEDSSIYLCRAEGTEAFFGQGTRLTVV.

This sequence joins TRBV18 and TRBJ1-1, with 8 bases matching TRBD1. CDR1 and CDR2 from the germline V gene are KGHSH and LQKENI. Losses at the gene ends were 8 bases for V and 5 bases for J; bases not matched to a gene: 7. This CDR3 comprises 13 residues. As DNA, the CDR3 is TGTGCCAGCGCACTACAGGGGGGGACTGAAGCTTTCTTT. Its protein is CASALQGGTEAFF.

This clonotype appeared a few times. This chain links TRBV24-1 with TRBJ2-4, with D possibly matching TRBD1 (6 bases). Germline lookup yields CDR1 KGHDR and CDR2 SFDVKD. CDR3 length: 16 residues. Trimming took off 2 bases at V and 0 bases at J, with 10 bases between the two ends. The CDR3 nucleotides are TGTGCCACCAGTGATTCCGGGACACGAGCCAAAAACATTCAGTACTTC. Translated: CATSDSGTRAKNIQYF.